This entry concerns a single T cell receptor (beta chain). V was cut by 0 bases and J by 13 bases, with 13 bases left in between. The CDR3 contains 13 residues. In germline, CDR1 is MNHEY, CDR2 SVGEGT. RNA transcripts served as the template for amplifying TCR beta CDR3 regions. A first-round RT-PCR of the TCR CDR3 used the HTBI primer set. TCRdb itself ran the multiplex PCR reads through MiXCR, one entry per CDR3 protein. The table includes about 640,000 distinct CDR3 sequences, 20% detected once. This sample is part of a study of T cells in Graves' hyperthyroidism and ophthalmopathy. Sequenced: blood. J is TRBJ2-1 and V is TRBV6-2 or TRBV6-3, with a weak D call TRBD2 (5 bases). This receptor was taken from a man aged 30 to 39 with Graves' ophthalmopathy. Here the CDR3 DNA reads TGTGCCAGCAGTTACTCGACACCTAGCCTCCAGTTCTTC. Translating gives CASSYSTPSLQFF.